Described below is a single TCR beta chain sequence and its context. This entry is derived from a study of T cells in Graves' hyperthyroidism and ophthalmopathy. Regions amplified from RNA transcripts were the TCR beta CDR3 regions. In the first-round RT-PCR of the TCR CDR3, the HTBI primer set was used. TCRdb analysed the multiplex PCR reads with MiXCR anew, one entry per CDR3 protein. The sample lists roughly 570,000 distinct CDR3 sequences, about 43% occurring once. The CDR3 has 13 residues. The V gene lost 6 bases and the J gene lost 2 bases, with 11 bases spanning the gap. Germline CDR1 reads SEHNR; CDR2 reads FQNEAQ (reference sequence).

This TCR derives from an adult woman with Graves' disease, either hyperthyroidism or ophthalmopathy (not recorded which). The chain couples TRBV7-9 to TRBJ2-7, with D unclear. Specimen: peripheral blood or thyroid tissue (not recorded which). The CDR3 DNA follows: TGTGCCAGCAGTCGCGGTGGCCCCTACGAGCAGTACTTC. It codes for CASSRGGPYEQYF. The full variable domain, in which reference TRBV7-9 and TRBJ2-7 provide the parts outside the CDR3, is DTGVSQNPRHKITKRGQNVTFRCDPISEHNRLYWYRQTLGQGPEFLTYFQNEAQLEKSRLLSDRFSAERPKGSFSTLEIQRTEQGDSAMYLCASSRGGPYEQYFGPGTRLTVT.